Sequencing of this TCR beta chain was carried out in a study of CD4 T cells in relation to SARS-CoV-2 and coronaviruses. About the study: After roughly 11 days of antigen culture, PBMC TCR beta CDR3s were sequenced.

Sequencing used immunoSEQ multiplex PCR; TCRdb keeps in-frame clones, though not all of them. The data contain around 40,000 clones, about 80% of them singletons. Naive and memory CD4+ T cells came from enriched cryopreserved PBMCs. About this clone itself: Its antigen remains unidentified.

With 4 bases clipped from V and 0 bases from J, the junction kept 3 bases outside the gene matches. Germline V gene lookup returns CDR1 SGDLS and CDR2 YYNGEE. The CDR3 is 15 amino acids. The sequenced sample consisted of naive CD4+ T cells from PBMCs, cultured in vitro. Subset described: naive CD4+ T cells isolated by negative enrichment. The sequence derives from an adult with COVID-19. V usage is TRBV9 and J usage is TRBJ2-2; 7 nucleotides match TRBD1. The DNA for the CDR3 is TGTGCCAGCAGCTTCGGGACAGCGAACACCGGGGAGCTGTTTTTT. As protein: CASSFGTANTGELFF. Full variable domain (rest looked up from reference TRBV9 and TRBJ2-2): DSGVTQTPKHLITATGQRVTLRCSPRSGDLSVYWYQQSLDQGLQFLIQYYNGEERAKGNILERFSAQQFPDLHSELNLSSLELGDSALYFCASSFGTANTGELFFGEGSRLTVL.